This TCR beta chain comes out of a study of cytomegalovirus exposure and HLA in healthy donors. Study context: The Caucasian-associated ancestry cluster contained more than 75% of the approximately 400 genotyped donors.

The PCR contained 60 Vbeta and 13 Jbeta primers. Some clones are missing from TCRdb's copy, which holds only in-frame ones; the method was immunoSEQ multiplex PCR. The table lists 150,000 to 250,000 clones. As to this clone: Its target is unknown.

Study-level findings and limits: CMV serostatus was the only recorded immune exposure for donors.

The germline V and J ends were trimmed by 3 bases and 3 bases, with 15 bases remaining between them. This CDR3 contains 15 residues. CDR1 is SGHDN, CDR2 FVKESK, per germline. Material for sequencing was PBMCs. This chain links TRBV14 with TRBJ2-7, with D perhaps TRBD2 (5 bases). This clonotype originated in a boy younger than 18 in good health and CMV-seronegative. CDR3 region: CASSHPQTGDYEQYF. The CDR3 region has the DNA TGTGCCAGCAGCCACCCACAAACCGGGGACTACGAGCAGTACTTC.